Presented here are 27 T cell receptor beta chains from one specimen sequenced in a study of CD8 T cells in Susac syndrome. Random hexamers were used to reverse transcribe an amount of roughly 0.45 to 1 ug RNA. TCRdb re-called the immunoSEQ multiplex PCR reads through MiXCR, storing one row per CDR3 protein. The table includes 150,000 or so distinct CDR3 sequences, 95% detected once. Input material: CD4+ T cells from PBMCs. These receptors came from a human donor with Susac syndrome.

This rearrangement joins TRBV29-1 to TRBJ2-5; 11 nucleotides agree with TRBD2. This CDR3 is 13 amino acids long. Germline CDR1 and CDR2: SQVTM and ANQGSEA. V dropped 3 bases and J dropped 5; count of bases not matched to a gene: 2. As DNA, the CDR3 is TGCAGCGTTGAGGCTAGCGGGAGGGAGACCCAGTACTTC. Translated: CSVEASGRETQYF. The full variable domain, completed using reference TRBV29-1 and TRBJ2-5, is SAVISQKPSRDICQRGTSLTIQCQVDSQVTMMFWYRQQPGQSLTLIATANQGSEATYESGFVIDKFPISRPNLTFSTLTVSNMSPEDSSIYLCSVEASGRETQYFGPGTRLLVL.

The V and J genes are TRBV2 and TRBJ2-7, with D unclear. Germline CDR1 and CDR2: SNHLY and FYNNEI. The CDR3 consists of 14 residues. V shed 4 bases and J shed 4 bases, with 14 bases lying between them. In DNA form, the CDR3 reads TGTGCCAGCAGTGCCCCACCCTCGTTATACGAGCAGTACTTC. Residues: CASSAPPSLYEQYF.

The chain has TRBV14 and TRBJ1-1, with D uncertain. Germline V gene sequence: CDR1 SGHDN, CDR2 FVKESK. The CDR3 consists of 16 residues. Trimming took 4 bases from V and 5 from J, leaving 20 bases between them. CDR3 sequence reads: CASSPSWETRPTEAFF. In DNA form, the CDR3 reads TGTGCCAGCAGCCCCAGCTGGGAAACGAGGCCGACTGAAGCTTTCTTT.

This clonotype has a single count. This chain links TRBV30 with TRBJ2-1; D perhaps matches TRBD1 (7 bases). This CDR3 comprises 12 residues. V gave up 6 bases and J gave up 6 bases, with 12 bases separating them. Germline V gene data show CDR1 as GTSNPN and CDR2 as SVGIG (reference sequence). DNA for the CDR3: TGTGCCTGCAGGGGGGAATTCAATGAGCAGTTCTTC. Protein sequence: CACRGEFNEQFF.

The chain recombines TRBV28 with TRBJ1-1; D is undetermined. Germline V lookup: CDR1 MDHEN, CDR2 SYDVKM. Trimming cost V 3 bases and J 3 bases, with 17 bases left between them. This CDR3 is 16 amino acids long. In DNA, the CDR3 is TGTGCCAGCAGTTTTCTATCCTTTGCGCGGGACACTGAAGCTTTCTTT. Protein sequence: CASSFLSFARDTEAFF.

The gene calls are TRBV3-1 and TRBJ1-2; D is possibly TRBD1 (5 bases). The ends were cut back, 4 bases at V and 8 bases at J, with 14 bases in the middle. Germline-derived CDR1 and CDR2 are LGHDT and YNNKEL (reference sequence). CDR3 length: 13 amino acids. CDR3 protein: CASSPGSGTGYTF. The CDR3, as DNA: TGTGCCAGCAGCCCCGGTTCAGGGACGGGCTACACCTTC.

CDR3 DNA sequence: TGTGCCTGGAGTCCCCCTTTTTGGCAGGGACGGTTCTTC. It translates to CAWSPPFWQGRFF. The chain joins TRBV30 to TRBJ2-1; D may be TRBD1 or TRBD2 (5 bases each). CDR1 and CDR2 (germline): GTSNPN, SVGIG (reference sequence). The CDR3 has 13 amino acids. V lost 2 bases and J lost 15, with 20 bases in between.

The rearrangement joins TRBV4-1 to TRBJ2-3; no reliable D call. Germline CDR1 MGHRA, CDR2 YSYEKL. Between the trimmed V and J ends, which lost 4 bases and 1 base, there was a span of 15 bases. The CDR3 extends over 16 amino acids. For the CDR3, the DNA is TGCGCCAGCAGCCCGATTTATGGCAGCCGCACAGATACGCAGTATTTT. It encodes CASSPIYGSRTDTQYF.

The rearrangement uses TRBV24-1 and TRBJ2-3; TRBD2 matches 12 bases. V lost 3 bases, J lost 6 bases, and 9 bases stayed unmatched. Looked up from germline, CDR1 is KGHDR and CDR2 is SFDVKD. This CDR3 contains 17 residues. The CDR3 region is CATSDPAPGTSGDTQYF. The DNA for the CDR3 is TGTGCCACCAGTGATCCCGCTCCCGGGACTAGCGGGGATACGCAGTATTTT.

The chain links TRBV15 to TRBJ1-5; no clear D gene. The CDR3 loop spans 16 amino acids. CDR1 and CDR2 (germline): LNHNV, YYDKDF (reference sequence). With 0 bases removed from V and 8 bases from J, the gap between germline ends came to 17 bases. The CDR3 reads CATSRDIQRVREPQHF. CDR3 sequence (DNA): TGTGCCACCAGCAGAGATATCCAGCGGGTACGGGAGCCCCAGCATTTT.

V is TRBV18 and J is TRBJ1-2; D perhaps matches TRBD1 (5 bases). This CDR3 contains 14 residues. Germline lookup yields CDR1 KGHSH and CDR2 LQKENI. Trimming took 2 bases from V and 8 from J, leaving 15 bases between them. CDR3 protein: CASSPNTGVGGYTF. The CDR3 bases are TGTGCCAGCTCACCAAACACAGGTGTCGGGGGCTACACCTTC.

The chain is built from TRBV15 and TRBJ2-5; the D is unclear. CDR1 LNHNV and CDR2 YYDKDF come from the germline V gene (reference sequence). This CDR3 spans 14 amino acids. Trimming pared 0 bases from V and 1 base from J, leaving 6 bases between. CDR3 DNA: TGTGCCACCAGCAGAGATACCTTCCAAGAGACCCAGTACTTC. It specifies CATSRDTFQETQYF.

The chain joins TRBV6-5 to TRBJ2-7; 8 bases line up with TRBD1. CDR3 length: 13 residues. CDR1 is MNHEY and CDR2 is SVGAGI in the germline V gene. Trimming at V came to 7 bases and at J to 4 bases, leaving 6 bases not matched to a gene. The CDR3 bases are TGTGCCAGCACCTCCGGGACAGGTTACGAGCAGTACTTC. It is translated as CASTSGTGYEQYF.

This clonotype was observed a few times. The chain carries TRBV9 and TRBJ2-7; TRBD2 matches 9 bases. The CDR3 runs to 14 residues. From germline, CDR1 is SGDLS and CDR2 YYNGEE. Trimming cost V 3 bases and J 0 bases; bases outside gene matches: 1. The CDR3, as DNA: TGTGCCAGCAGCGCGACTAGCGGCTCCTACGAGCAGTACTTC. This translates into CASSATSGSYEQYF.

CDR3 bases: TGTGCCTGGAGTAGGTTTGGGGGGACAGATACGCAGTATTTT. It is translated as CAWSRFGGTDTQYF. The chain uses TRBV30 and TRBJ2-3; D is possibly TRBD2 (6 bases). Per germline, CDR1 GTSNPN and CDR2 SVGIG (reference sequence). V dropped 2 bases and J dropped 3 bases, with 12 bases sitting between them. The CDR3 loop spans 14 amino acids.

The gene calls are TRBV7-9 and TRBJ2-7, with 7 bases lining up with TRBD1. V shed 5 bases, J shed 3 bases, and the junction held 7 bases outside the gene matches. The CDR3 loop spans 14 amino acids. CDR1 is SEHNR, CDR2 FQNEAQ, per germline (reference sequence). CDR3 in DNA: TGTGCCAGCAGCCCTCGGACAGGACGCTACGAGCAGTACTTC. This gives the protein CASSPRTGRYEQYF.

V and J are TRBV9 and TRBJ1-1, with D uncertain. Per the germline V gene, CDR1 is SGDLS and CDR2 is YYNGEE. Trimming pared 4 bases from V and 1 base from J, leaving 8 bases between. The CDR3 consists of 13 residues. CDR3 in DNA: TGTGCCAGCAGCCCAGCTGGGAACACTGAAGCTTTCTTT. Residues: CASSPAGNTEAFF.

This clonotype was seen once. The chain couples TRBV4-1 to TRBJ2-7; D possibly matches TRBD1 or TRBD2 (6 bases each). CDR1 and CDR2 (germline): MGHRA, YSYEKL. The CDR3 is made up of 16 amino acids. Trimming stripped 2 bases from V and 2 bases from J, with 16 bases between. The CDR3 DNA reads as TGCGCCAGCAGCCAATCGGGGGCGCGGGTCCCCTACGAGCAGTACTTC. Translating gives CASSQSGARVPYEQYF.

The chain links TRBV4-1 to TRBJ2-7, with D uncertain. The V and J ends lost 5 bases and 10 bases respectively, with 12 bases between them. The CDR3 spans 11 residues. Germline lookup yields CDR1 MGHRA and CDR2 YSYEKL. The CDR3 DNA sequence: TGCGCCAGCAGCAACAATAGGATCCAGTACTTC. Residues: CASSNNRIQYF.

This clonotype was detected once. The chain combines TRBV7-9 with TRBJ2-5; 9 positions agree with TRBD2. CDR3 size: 17 residues. Germline assignment: CDR1 SEHNR and CDR2 FQNEAQ (reference sequence). Losses at the gene ends were 3 bases for V and 2 bases for J; bases not matched to a gene: 10. CDR3 bases: TGTGCCAGCAGCTTCCAGCGGACTAGCGTGAGTCAAGAGACCCAGTACTTC. This sequence encodes CASSFQRTSVSQETQYF.

The V call is TRBV3-1, the J call TRBJ2-7; 9 bases are shared with TRBD2. The CDR3 loop spans 15 amino acids. V lost 4 bases to trimming and J lost 6 bases; unmatched junction nucleotides: 10. Per germline, CDR1 LGHDT and CDR2 YNNKEL (reference sequence). CDR3 coding DNA: TGTGCCAGCAGCCCCAAGGCGGGGGGGGTTGTCGAGCAGTACTTC. Residues: CASSPKAGGVVEQYF.

The chain is built from TRBV15 and TRBJ1-2, with a weak D call TRBD1 (5 bases). This CDR3 is built from 19 residues. Trimming left V 3 bases short and J 4 bases short, with 27 bases between. Looked up from germline, CDR1 is LNHNV and CDR2 is YYDKDF (reference sequence). The CDR3 loop is CATSSDLQGMGGRPYGYTF. Here the CDR3 DNA reads TGTGCCACCAGCAGCGATCTGCAGGGTATGGGGGGAAGGCCCTATGGCTACACCTTC.

The V and J genes are TRBV20-1 and TRBJ2-7; D might be TRBD2 (6 bases). Germline V gene lookup returns CDR1 DFQATT and CDR2 SNEGSKA (reference sequence). Trimming shortened V by 6 bases and J by 0 bases, and 12 bases separated the two germline ends. The CDR3 has 13 amino acids. CDR3 nucleotide sequence: TGCAGTGCCGGGACTGCTATCTCCTACGAGCAGTACTTC. Translation: CSAGTAISYEQYF.

In this sample, this clonotype turned up a few times. The chain is built from TRBV30 and TRBJ2-1; D unresolved. The CDR3 totals 11 residues. Trimming stripped 0 bases from V and 10 bases from J, with 7 bases between. The germline CDR1 and CDR2 sequences are GTSNPN and SVGIG (reference sequence). CDR3 DNA: TGTGCCTGGAGTGTTTTGGGGGAGCAGTTCTTC. It yields the protein CAWSVLGEQFF.

V usage is TRBV3-1 and J usage is TRBJ2-5; unclear D gene. The CDR3 has 14 amino acids. Trimming removed 4 bases at V and 1 base at J, with 10 bases between. CDR1 and CDR2 (germline): LGHDT, YNNKEL (reference sequence). The CDR3 spells CASSRRQSQETQYF. CDR3 in DNA: TGTGCCAGCAGCCGTCGACAAAGCCAAGAGACCCAGTACTTC.

V and J are TRBV25-1 and TRBJ2-1, with unresolved D. Germline V gives CDR1 MGHDK, CDR2 SYGVNS. Trimming shortened V by 4 bases and J by 4 bases, and 8 bases separated the two germline ends. The CDR3 loop spans 13 amino acids. The chain's CDR3 is CASSGDGYNEQFF. The CDR3 DNA follows: TGTGCCAGCAGTGGAGACGGTTACAATGAGCAGTTCTTC.

The gene calls are TRBV6-5 and TRBJ1-3; D is ambiguous. This CDR3 comprises 16 residues. V was shortened by 2 bases and J by 0 bases, with 11 bases between the two germline ends. Germline V gene sequence: CDR1 MNHEY, CDR2 SVGAGI. The CDR3: CASSYSQASSGNTIYF. Here the CDR3 DNA reads TGTGCCAGCAGTTACAGCCAGGCGAGCTCTGGAAACACCATATATTTT.